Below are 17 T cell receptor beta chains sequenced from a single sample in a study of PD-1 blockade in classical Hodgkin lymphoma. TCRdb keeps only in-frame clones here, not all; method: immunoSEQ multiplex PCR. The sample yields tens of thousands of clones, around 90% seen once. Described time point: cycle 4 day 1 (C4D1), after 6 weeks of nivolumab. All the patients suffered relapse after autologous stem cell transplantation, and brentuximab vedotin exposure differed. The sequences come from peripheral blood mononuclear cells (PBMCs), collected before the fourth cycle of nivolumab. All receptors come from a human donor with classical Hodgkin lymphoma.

The CDR3 bases are TGCGCCAGCAGCCAAGATGTTGGCACAGATACGCAGTATTTT. Translating gives CASSQDVGTDTQYF. The chain is built from TRBV4-1 and TRBJ2-3; D is ambiguous. The CDR3 has 14 residues. Germline V CDR1 and CDR2: MGHRA, YSYEKL. V lost 0 bases and J 1 base, leaving 5 bases between the germline ends.

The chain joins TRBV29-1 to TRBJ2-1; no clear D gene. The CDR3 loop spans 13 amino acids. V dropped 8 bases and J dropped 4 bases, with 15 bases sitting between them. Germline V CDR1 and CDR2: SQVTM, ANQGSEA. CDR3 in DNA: TGCAGCACCGGTTCAGGTGGTTACAATGAGCAGTTCTTC. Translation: CSTGSGGYNEQFF.

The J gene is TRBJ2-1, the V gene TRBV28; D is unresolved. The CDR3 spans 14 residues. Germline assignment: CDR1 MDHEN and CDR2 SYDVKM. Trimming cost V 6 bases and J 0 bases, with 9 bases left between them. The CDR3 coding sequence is TGTGCCAGCAGGGCGACGAACTCCTACAATGAGCAGTTCTTC. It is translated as CASRATNSYNEQFF. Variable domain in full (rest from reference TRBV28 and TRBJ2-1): DVKVTQSSRYLVKRTGEKVFLECVQDMDHENMFWYRQDPGLGLRLIYFSYDVKMKEKGDIPEGYSVSREKKERFSLILESASTNQTSMYLCASRATNSYNEQFFGPGTRLTVL.

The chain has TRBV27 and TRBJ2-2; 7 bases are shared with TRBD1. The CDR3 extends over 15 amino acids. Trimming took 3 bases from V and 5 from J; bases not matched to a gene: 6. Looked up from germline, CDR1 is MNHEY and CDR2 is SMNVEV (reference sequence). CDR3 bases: TGTGCCAGCAGTTTCCAGGCAGGGGGAACCGGGGAGCTGTTTTTT. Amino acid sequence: CASSFQAGGTGELFF.

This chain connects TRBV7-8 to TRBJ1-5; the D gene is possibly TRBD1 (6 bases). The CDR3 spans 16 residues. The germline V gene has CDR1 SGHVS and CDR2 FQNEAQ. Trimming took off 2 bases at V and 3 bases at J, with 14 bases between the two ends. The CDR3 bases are TGTGCCAGCAGCTTAAGATGGGGACAAGACAATCAGCCCCAGCATTTT. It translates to CASSLRWGQDNQPQHF.

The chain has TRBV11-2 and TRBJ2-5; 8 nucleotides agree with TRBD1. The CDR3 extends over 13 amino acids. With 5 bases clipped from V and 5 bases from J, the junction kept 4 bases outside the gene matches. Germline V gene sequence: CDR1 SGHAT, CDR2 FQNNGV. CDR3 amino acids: CASSQDRGETQYF. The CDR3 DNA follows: TGTGCCAGCAGCCAAGACAGGGGTGAGACCCAGTACTTC.

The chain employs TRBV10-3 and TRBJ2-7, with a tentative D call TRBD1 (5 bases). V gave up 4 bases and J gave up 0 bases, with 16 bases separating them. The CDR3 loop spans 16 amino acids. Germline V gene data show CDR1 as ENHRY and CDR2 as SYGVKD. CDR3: CAISAPQGSGSYEQYF. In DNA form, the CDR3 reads TGTGCCATCAGTGCCCCTCAGGGTTCTGGCTCCTACGAGCAGTACTTC.

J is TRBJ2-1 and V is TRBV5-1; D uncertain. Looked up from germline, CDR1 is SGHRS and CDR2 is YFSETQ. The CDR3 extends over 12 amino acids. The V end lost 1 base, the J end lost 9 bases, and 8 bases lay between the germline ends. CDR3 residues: CASSLSGGEQFF. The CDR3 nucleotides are TGCGCCAGCAGCTTGTCAGGTGGTGAGCAGTTCTTC.

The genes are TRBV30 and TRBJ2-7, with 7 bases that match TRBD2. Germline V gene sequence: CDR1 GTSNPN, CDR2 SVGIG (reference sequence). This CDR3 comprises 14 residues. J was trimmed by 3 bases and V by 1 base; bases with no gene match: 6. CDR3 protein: CAWSGGGRSYEQYF. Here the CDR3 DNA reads TGTGCCTGGAGTGGGGGAGGGCGAAGCTACGAGCAGTACTTC.

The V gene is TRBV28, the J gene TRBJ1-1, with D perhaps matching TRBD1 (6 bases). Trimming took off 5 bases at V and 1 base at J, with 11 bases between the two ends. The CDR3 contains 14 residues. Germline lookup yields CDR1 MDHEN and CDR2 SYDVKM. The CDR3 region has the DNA TGTGCCAGCAGTATGACACAGGGGAACACTGAAGCTTTCTTT. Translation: CASSMTQGNTEAFF. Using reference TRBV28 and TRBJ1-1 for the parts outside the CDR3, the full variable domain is DVKVTQSSRYLVKRTGEKVFLECVQDMDHENMFWYRQDPGLGLRLIYFSYDVKMKEKGDIPEGYSVSREKKERFSLILESASTNQTSMYLCASSMTQGNTEAFFGQGTRLTVV.

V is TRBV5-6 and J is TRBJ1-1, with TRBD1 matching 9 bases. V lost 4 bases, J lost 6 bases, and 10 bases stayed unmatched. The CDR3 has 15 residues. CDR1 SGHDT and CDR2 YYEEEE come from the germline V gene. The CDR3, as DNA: TGTGCCAGCAGCCGGCGGACAGGGGTCAAAGCTGAAGCTTTCTTT. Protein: CASSRRTGVKAEAFF.

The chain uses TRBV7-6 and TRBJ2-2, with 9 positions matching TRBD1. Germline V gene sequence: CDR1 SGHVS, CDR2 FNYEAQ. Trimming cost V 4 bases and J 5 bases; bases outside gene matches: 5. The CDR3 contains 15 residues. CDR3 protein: CASSSDRGGTGELFF. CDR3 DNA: TGTGCCAGCAGCTCGGACAGGGGCGGGACCGGGGAGCTGTTTTTT.

The CDR3 DNA reads as TGTGCCAGCAACACTTGGGCACAGGGGAGGTATAGCAATCAGCCCCAGCATTTT. Its translation is CASNTWAQGRYSNQPQHF. The chain uses TRBV7-3 and TRBJ1-5; TRBD1 aligns across 7 bases. Unmatched junction bases numbered 15, after V lost 7 bases and J lost 0 bases. The germline gives CDR1 SGHTA, CDR2 FQGTGA. CDR3 length: 18 amino acids.

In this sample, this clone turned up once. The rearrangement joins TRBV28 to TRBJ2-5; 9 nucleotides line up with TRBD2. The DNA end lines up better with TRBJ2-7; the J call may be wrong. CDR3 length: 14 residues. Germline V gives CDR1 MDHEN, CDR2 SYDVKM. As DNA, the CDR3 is TGTGCCAGCAGTGTTAGCGGGAGTAGCTACGAGCAGTACTTC. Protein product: CASSVSGSSYEQYF.

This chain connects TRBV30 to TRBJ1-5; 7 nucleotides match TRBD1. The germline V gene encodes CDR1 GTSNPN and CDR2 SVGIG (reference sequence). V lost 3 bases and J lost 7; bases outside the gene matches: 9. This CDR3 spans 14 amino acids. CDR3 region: CAWSSGGLGQPQHF. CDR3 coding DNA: TGTGCCTGGAGCTCAGGGGGGCTGGGGCAGCCCCAGCATTTT.

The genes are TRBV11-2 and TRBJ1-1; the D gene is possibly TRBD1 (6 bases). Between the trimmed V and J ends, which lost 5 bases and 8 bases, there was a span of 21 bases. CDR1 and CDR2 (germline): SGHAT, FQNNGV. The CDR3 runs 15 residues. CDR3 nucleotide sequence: TGTGCCAGCAGCCGAATGTCCGGGACAAGCTTAGAAGCTTTCTTT. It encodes CASSRMSGTSLEAFF. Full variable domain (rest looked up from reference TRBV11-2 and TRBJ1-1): EAGVAQSPRYKIIEKRQSVAFWCNPISGHATLYWYQQILGQGPKLLIQFQNNGVVDDSQLPKDRFSAERLKGVDSTLKIQPAKLEDSAVYLCASSRMSGTSLEAFFGQGTRLTVV.

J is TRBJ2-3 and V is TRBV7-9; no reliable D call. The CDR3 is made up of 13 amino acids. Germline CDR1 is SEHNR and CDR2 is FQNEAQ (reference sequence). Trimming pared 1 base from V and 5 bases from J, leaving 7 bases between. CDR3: CASSLEIGDTQYF. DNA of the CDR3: TGTGCCAGCAGCTTAGAAATTGGAGATACGCAGTATTTT.